This TCR beta chain emerged from a study of T cell changes during pregnancy in multiple sclerosis. Sequencing used immunoSEQ multiplex PCR; TCRdb keeps in-frame clones, though not all of them. The sample records some 67,000 clones, 91% being singletons. A single count supports this clone. In germline, CDR1 is SNHLY, CDR2 FYNNEI. V lost 8 bases, J lost 1 base, and 6 bases stayed unmatched. This CDR3 is built from 14 residues. Sequencing used peripheral blood, obtained in the first trimester of pregnancy. The clonotype comes from a female donor with multiple sclerosis, enrolled in a pregnancy study. The V and J genes are TRBV2 and TRBJ2-5; 8 positions match TRBD1. CDR3 region: CASRDRRFQETQYF. The CDR3 DNA reads TGTGCCAGCCGGGACAGGAGATTCCAAGAGACCCAGTACTTC.